This TCR beta chain originates from a study of OX40 agonist ivuxolimab in advanced cancers. Samples of blood were obtained at baseline, on cycle 4 day 1, and on cycle 7 day 1. The CDR3 consists of 14 residues. CDR1 is MNHNY and CDR2 is SVGAGI in the germline V gene (reference sequence). V lost 7 bases, J lost 0 bases, and 10 bases lay in between. Data came from immunoSEQ multiplex PCR; TCRdb stores just in-frame clones and leaves some out. This sample carries 70,000 or so clones, approximately 90% of them seen once, and the ten largest clones take just over 2%. The V call is TRBV6-6, the J call TRBJ1-3; no firm D call. The clonotype originates from an adult with an advanced solid tumor such as melanoma, head and neck, liver or kidney cancer. Specimen: CD4+ or CD8+ T cells sorted from blood, collected in a trial of the OX40 agonist ivuxolimab. CDR3 in DNA: TGTGCCAGCATTGCATGGAGCTCTGGAAACACCATATATTTT. Protein: CASIAWSSGNTIYF.